These 27 T cell receptor beta chains were sequenced from one sample in a study of blood T cell repertoires in COVID-19. TCRdb's table, derived via immunoSEQ multiplex PCR, lists solely in-frame clones and lacks some. The table records roughly 200,000 clones, 86% of them present only once. Material: PBMCs or T cells enriched from blood (not recorded which). Receptors were obtained from a man between 35 and 55 years old with acute COVID-19.

The chain recombines TRBV2 with TRBJ1-5; D unclear. From germline, CDR1 is SNHLY and CDR2 FYNNEI. This CDR3 is 13 amino acids long. Trimming removed 2 bases at V and 6 bases at J, with 8 bases between. The CDR3 DNA sequence: TGTGCCAGCAGTGAACGGGGTACTCAGCCCCAGCATTTT. This translates into CASSERGTQPQHF.

This rearrangement joins TRBV5-1 to TRBJ2-3, with a possible D match to TRBD2 (7 bases). Germline-derived CDR1 and CDR2 are SGHRS and YFSETQ. The CDR3 extends over 17 amino acids. V gave up 2 bases and J gave up 5 bases, with 21 bases separating them. CDR3 in DNA: TGCGCCAGCAGCTTTTTCCGGGGGGCCCACGAGTTAGATACGCAGTATTTT. Amino acids: CASSFFRGAHELDTQYF.

This chain connects TRBV28 to TRBJ2-2, with 9 positions matching TRBD2. The CDR3 loop spans 15 amino acids. CDR1 is MDHEN, CDR2 SYDVKM, per germline. Trimming removed 3 bases from V and 7 bases from J; junction bases left unmatched: 6. This CDR3 is CASSFGGRASGELFF. The CDR3 coding sequence is TGTGCCAGCAGTTTCGGCGGGAGGGCCAGCGGGGAGCTGTTTTTT.

This clone appeared once. The rearrangement links TRBV4-1 to TRBJ1-3; tentatively, D is TRBD1 (5 bases). This CDR3 is 12 amino acids long. The germline V and J ends were trimmed by 4 bases and 8 bases, with 9 bases remaining between them. Germline V CDR1 and CDR2: MGHRA, YSYEKL. The CDR3 sequence is CASSPQGYTIYF. CDR3 DNA: TGCGCCAGCAGCCCTCAGGGATACACCATATATTTT.

The chain has TRBV28 and TRBJ2-3, with TRBD2 matching 11 bases. Germline assignment: CDR1 MDHEN and CDR2 SYDVKM. This CDR3 is built from 15 residues. V lost 4 bases and J lost 2; bases outside the gene matches: 2. CDR3 residues: CASSWTSGFTDTQYF. The CDR3 region has the DNA TGTGCCAGCAGTTGGACTAGCGGGTTCACAGATACGCAGTATTTT.

The gene calls are TRBV29-1 and TRBJ1-3; D unresolved. Germline V gene lookup returns CDR1 SQVTM and CDR2 ANQGSEA. The CDR3 contains 11 residues. Trimming left V 6 bases short and J 8 bases short, with 11 bases between. The CDR3 DNA sequence: TGCAGCGTGGAAATGGGCTACACCATATATTTT. Its translation is CSVEMGYTIYF.

This clone appeared a single time. V gene TRBV27 combines with J gene TRBJ2-1; possibly TRBD2 for D (6 bases). This CDR3 has 15 residues. Trimming took off 3 bases at V and 5 bases at J, with 14 bases between the two ends. Germline lookup yields CDR1 MNHEY and CDR2 SMNVEV (reference sequence). DNA of the CDR3: TGTGCCAGCAGTTTTCTGGGGCGGGAAGACAATGAGCAGTTCTTC. Protein: CASSFLGREDNEQFF.

This chain links TRBV12-3 or TRBV12-4 with TRBJ2-1, with D unclear. V was trimmed by 8 bases and J by 9 bases, leaving 11 bases between them. The CDR3 is made up of 11 amino acids. CDR3 DNA sequence: TGTGCCAGCCCCCCTTCGGGTGAGCAGTTCTTC. As protein: CASPPSGEQFF.

The V gene is TRBV24-1, the J gene TRBJ2-4, with TRBD2 as a possible D gene (6 bases). The CDR3 has 15 amino acids. CDR1 is KGHDR, CDR2 SFDVKD, per germline. V shed 6 bases and J shed 7 bases, with 18 bases lying between them. CDR3 in amino acids: CATSPGGEQFNIQYF. The CDR3 bases are TGTGCCACCAGTCCAGGAGGGGAACAGTTTAACATTCAGTACTTC.

The genes are TRBV9 and TRBJ2-5; 10 bases line up with TRBD2. This CDR3 region has 13 residues. Germline V lookup: CDR1 SGDLS, CDR2 YYNGEE. V shed 2 bases, J shed 12 bases, and the junction held 7 bases outside the gene matches. The CDR3 sequence: CASSVSLAGLKYF. The CDR3 DNA is TGTGCCAGCAGCGTCTCACTAGCGGGACTTAAGTACTTC.

CDR3 sequence (DNA): TGTGCCAGCAGTCCGGAACGACACTACGAGCAGTACTTC. This gives the protein CASSPERHYEQYF. The chain joins TRBV27 to TRBJ2-7; no definite D call. V was shortened by 5 bases and J by 3 bases, with 11 bases between the two germline ends. CDR1 is MNHEY and CDR2 is SMNVEV in the germline V gene (reference sequence). The CDR3 length is 13 residues.

The chain uses TRBV28 and TRBJ2-3; 7 bases agree with TRBD2. The germline V gene has CDR1 MDHEN and CDR2 SYDVKM. After removal of 6 bases from V and 0 bases from J, the junction contained 12 bases not matched to a gene. The CDR3 loop spans 17 amino acids. The CDR3 region is CASRDNIAGLSTDTQYF. CDR3 sequence (DNA): TGTGCCAGCAGAGACAATATAGCGGGCCTGAGCACAGATACGCAGTATTTT.

The J gene is TRBJ2-1, the V gene TRBV30; tentatively, D is TRBD2 (6 bases). The V gene's germline CDR1 is GTSNPN and CDR2 SVGIG (reference sequence). The CDR3 is 15 residues long. Deletions cut 3 bases from V and 8 bases from J, with 20 bases between. For the CDR3, the DNA is TGTGCCTGGAGAACCGGGACGGGAGTGAGAGATGAGCAGTTCTTC. Translated: CAWRTGTGVRDEQFF. The full variable domain, rest sourced from reference TRBV30 and TRBJ2-1, is SQTIHQWPATLVQPVGSPLSLECTVEGTSNPNLYWYRQAAGRGLQLLFYSVGIGQISSEVPQNLSASRPQDRQFILSSKKLLLSDSGFYLCAWRTGTGVRDEQFFGPGTRLTVL.

The rearrangement links TRBV28 to TRBJ2-3, with D hard to call. CDR1 and CDR2 (germline): MDHEN, SYDVKM. V lost 4 bases to trimming and J lost 6 bases, with 20 bases between them. This CDR3 is built from 16 residues. CDR3 protein: CASSSPHIQIGDTQYF. Here the CDR3 DNA reads TGTGCCAGCAGTTCCCCACACATTCAAATCGGGGATACGCAGTATTTT.

This chain joins TRBV2 and TRBJ2-3; 8 bases map to TRBD2. The CDR3 extends over 13 amino acids. The germline V gene encodes CDR1 SNHLY and CDR2 FYNNEI. The junction had 1 base not matched to a gene; V was cut back by 5 bases and J by 3 bases. CDR3 loop: CASSIAGTDTQYF. In DNA, the CDR3 is TGTGCCAGCAGTATAGCGGGAACAGATACGCAGTATTTT.

The chain carries TRBV7-2 and TRBJ1-1, with D unresolved. Trimming took off 1 base at V and 8 bases at J, with 14 bases between the two ends. Germline-derived CDR1 and CDR2 are SGHTA and FQGNSA. The CDR3 covers 14 residues. The CDR3 DNA is TGTGCCAGCAGCTTAGGTGGAGGGCCCCGCGAAGCTTTCTTT. Protein sequence: CASSLGGGPREAFF.

This chain uses TRBV13 with TRBJ1-6; D possibly corresponds to TRBD1 (5 bases). The ends were cut back, 4 bases at V and 10 bases at J, with 11 bases in the middle. The CDR3 consists of 13 residues. In germline, CDR1 is PRHDT, CDR2 FYEKMQ (reference sequence). The CDR3: CASSSQGRSPLHF. The CDR3 coding sequence is TGTGCCAGCAGCTCCCAGGGTAGATCACCCCTCCACTTT.

The chain recombines TRBV6-5 with TRBJ1-1; D is perhaps TRBD1 (5 bases). The CDR3 has 15 residues. Trimming removed 0 bases from V and 9 bases from J, with 17 bases in between. The germline gives CDR1 MNHEY, CDR2 SVGAGI. This chain's CDR3 is CASSYSYIGGKKAFF. Here the CDR3 DNA reads TGTGCCAGCAGTTACTCTTACATTGGGGGGAAGAAAGCTTTCTTT.

With respect to this clone: The junction departs from the called germline gene at one end, perhaps through a read error. The V and J genes are TRBV2 and TRBJ1-6; TRBD1 is a possible D gene (5 bases). The CDR3 contains 13 residues. Germline loops: CDR1 SNHLY, CDR2 FYNNEI. The chain's CDR3 is CAGRTTVNSPLHF. In nucleotides, the CDR3 is TGTGCCGGCAGGACGACAGTTAATTCACCCCTCCACTTT.

This chain uses TRBV7-8 with TRBJ1-5; maybe TRBD1 (6 bases). Germline V lookup: CDR1 SGHVS, CDR2 FQNEAQ. The CDR3 totals 13 residues. V was clipped by 6 bases and J by 4 bases, with 10 bases between them. This CDR3 reads CASRPGQNQPQHF. The CDR3, as DNA: TGTGCCAGCAGACCGGGACAAAATCAGCCCCAGCATTTT.

The CDR3 loop reads CAITSGSAYEQYF. The CDR3 DNA sequence: TGTGCCATAACTAGCGGGAGCGCGTACGAGCAGTACTTC. V and J are TRBV28 and TRBJ2-7; 11 bases are shared with TRBD2. Germline values: CDR1 MDHEN, CDR2 SYDVKM. The trim removed 10 bases at V and 4 bases at J, leaving 6 bases unmatched. CDR3 length: 13 residues.

This clone is a singleton in its sample. This chain's CDR3 is CASSLGVAGAHEQYF. The CDR3 DNA follows: TGTGCCAGCAGCTTAGGGGTAGCGGGAGCCCACGAGCAGTACTTC. The chain joins TRBV7-8 to TRBJ2-7; 9 positions match TRBD2. Trimming removed 1 base from V and 5 bases from J; junction bases left unmatched: 6. This CDR3 has 15 amino acids. In germline, CDR1 is SGHVS, CDR2 FQNEAQ.

This clone was recorded only once. The CDR3 DNA is TGTGCCAGCTCACCGCAGGGGTCCGCAGGTTGGGCCGGGGAGCTGTTTTTT. Protein sequence: CASSPQGSAGWAGELFF. The rearrangement links TRBV18 to TRBJ2-2, with D maybe TRBD1 (6 bases). The germline V gene encodes CDR1 KGHSH and CDR2 LQKENI. V shed 3 bases and J shed 6 bases, with 20 bases lying between them. CDR3 length: 17 amino acids. Drawing the rest from reference TRBV18 and TRBJ2-2, the complete variable domain is NAGVMQNPRHLVRRRGQEARLRCSPMKGHSHVYWYRQLPEEGLKFMVYLQKENIIDESGMPKERFSAEFPKEGPSILRIQQVVRGDSAAYFCASSPQGSAGWAGELFFGEGSRLTVL.

The chain carries TRBV13 and TRBJ1-3; TRBD1 is a possible D gene (5 bases). V was trimmed by 2 bases and J by 3 bases, leaving 8 bases between them. Germline V lookup: CDR1 PRHDT, CDR2 FYEKMQ (reference sequence). The CDR3 contains 14 residues. CDR3 sequence reads: CASSLRGNGNTIYF. CDR3 sequence (DNA): TGTGCCAGCAGCTTAAGGGGTAATGGAAACACCATATATTTT.

V is TRBV18 and J is TRBJ1-5; D is uncertain. The CDR3 has 16 amino acids. Germline V CDR1 and CDR2: KGHSH, LQKENI. V lost 2 bases, J lost 0 bases, and 11 bases lay in between. This CDR3 is CASSPNRVGSNQPQHF. CDR3 DNA sequence: TGTGCCAGCTCACCAAACAGAGTAGGTAGCAATCAGCCCCAGCATTTT.

This rearrangement joins TRBV28 to TRBJ2-7; D perhaps matches TRBD2 (6 bases). The V gene lost 7 bases and the J gene lost 2 bases, with 15 bases spanning the gap. Germline V gene data show CDR1 as MDHEN and CDR2 as SYDVKM. This CDR3 spans 14 amino acids. CDR3 DNA sequence: TGTGCCAGCACCAATCTGGCGGGGACCTACGAGCAGTACTTC. This encodes CASTNLAGTYEQYF.

The gene calls are TRBV4-1 and TRBJ1-1, with 9 bases that match TRBD1. Per the germline V gene, CDR1 is MGHRA and CDR2 is YSYEKL. The ends lost 2 bases at V and 6 bases at J; junction bases unmatched: 13. The CDR3 is 17 residues long. The CDR3 protein is CASSQPNRGHRGPEAFF. Here the CDR3 DNA reads TGCGCCAGCAGCCAACCTAACAGGGGGCATAGAGGTCCTGAAGCTTTCTTT.